The 26 T cell receptor beta chains below come from one sample, sequenced in a study of blood T cell repertoires in COVID-19. Repertoires were generated with immunoSEQ multiplex PCR, while TCRdb's copy carries only in-frame clones and drops some. This repertoire shows 450,000 to 500,000 clones, over 75% found once; its top ten account for 3.2%. The sample taken for sequencing was peripheral blood. All receptors derive from a human donor in a cohort sampled during active COVID-19.

The V and J genes are TRBV4-1 and TRBJ1-1, with 7 bases fitting TRBD1. The CDR3 covers 15 residues. V trimming: 3 bases; J trimming: 4 bases; junction bases outside the gene matches: 8. The germline gives CDR1 MGHRA, CDR2 YSYEKL. CDR3: CASSHLDRAGTEAFF. CDR3 nucleotide sequence: TGCGCCAGCAGCCATCTCGACAGGGCTGGCACTGAAGCTTTCTTT.

V is TRBV30 and J is TRBJ1-5; D ambiguous. Germline-derived CDR1 and CDR2 are GTSNPN and SVGIG (reference sequence). V was shortened by 0 bases and J by 0 bases, with 12 bases between the two germline ends. The CDR3 totals 16 residues. The CDR3 protein is CAWSVRRVYSNQPQHF. DNA of the CDR3: TGTGCCTGGAGTGTAAGGAGAGTCTATAGCAATCAGCCCCAGCATTTT.

This rearrangement joins TRBV5-1 to TRBJ2-1; a weak D match, TRBD1 (5 bases). CDR1 and CDR2 (germline): SGHRS, YFSETQ. Trimming left V 0 bases short and J 4 bases short, with 8 bases between. This CDR3 has 14 amino acids. The CDR3: CASSLDRTYNEQFF. The CDR3 DNA follows: TGCGCCAGCAGCTTGGATAGGACATACAATGAGCAGTTCTTC. Full variable domain (remainder filled in from reference TRBV5-1 and TRBJ2-1): KAGVTQTPRYLIKTRGQQVTLSCSPISGHRSVSWYQQTPGQGLQFLFEYFSETQRNKGNFPGRFSGRQFSNSRSEMNVSTLELGDSALYLCASSLDRTYNEQFFGPGTRLTVL.

The V gene is TRBV5-1, the J gene TRBJ2-7; 11 nucleotides line up with TRBD1. The CDR3 is made up of 14 amino acids. CDR1 is SGHRS and CDR2 is YFSETQ in the germline V gene. V was clipped by 2 bases and J by 4 bases; unmatched bases: 2. Written as DNA, the CDR3 is TGCGCCAGCAGCTTAGGGACAGGGGGATACGAGCAGTACTTC. It encodes CASSLGTGGYEQYF.

The V call is TRBV15, the J call TRBJ2-7, with D possibly being TRBD2 (5 bases). The length of the CDR3 is 15 residues. The V gene's germline CDR1 is LNHNV and CDR2 YYDKDF (reference sequence). Trimming removed 0 bases from V and 4 bases from J, with 13 bases in between. Here the CDR3 reads CATSRDARTVYEQYF. CDR3 coding DNA: TGTGCCACCAGCAGAGATGCCAGGACTGTTTACGAGCAGTACTTC.

This chain connects TRBV6-1 to TRBJ1-2; a possible D gene is TRBD1 (5 bases). The CDR3 totals 14 residues. The germline CDR1 and CDR2 sequences are MNHNS and SASEGT. The V and J ends lost 0 bases and 4 bases respectively, with 9 bases between them. CDR3 sequence: CASSEAGDFYGYTF. Written as DNA, the CDR3 is TGTGCCAGCAGTGAAGCAGGGGACTTCTATGGCTACACCTTC.

V and J are TRBV7-2 and TRBJ2-7; possibly TRBD1 for D (7 bases). CDR1 is SGHTA and CDR2 is FQGNSA in the germline V gene. Trimming left V 6 bases short and J 2 bases short, with 17 bases between. The CDR3 covers 15 residues. CDR3 in amino acids: CASSQGGGNPYEQYF. The CDR3 coding sequence is TGTGCCAGCAGTCAGGGGGGCGGGAACCCCTACGAGCAGTACTTC.

The chain carries TRBV7-8 and TRBJ1-4; TRBD1 might be the D (5 bases). Trimming took 2 bases from V and 4 from J, leaving 11 bases between them. The CDR3 is 15 amino acids. Germline CDR1 and CDR2: SGHVS and FQNEAQ. In DNA form, the CDR3 reads TGTGCCAGCAGCTTAAGCGGGGGTCGTAATGAAAAACTGTTTTTT. Its protein is CASSLSGGRNEKLFF.

The V call is TRBV19, the J call TRBJ1-2; D remains ambiguous. Germline CDR1 is LNHDA and CDR2 is SQIVND (reference sequence). The CDR3 is 14 amino acids. V lost 3 bases to trimming and J lost 4 bases, with 12 bases between them. This CDR3 is CASSIQEGSYGYTF. The DNA for the CDR3 is TGTGCCAGTAGTATCCAGGAAGGGAGCTATGGCTACACCTTC.

The rearrangement joins TRBV29-1 to TRBJ2-5; tentative D call: TRBD2 (6 bases). CDR1 and CDR2 (germline): SQVTM, ANQGSEA. CDR3 length equals 10 residues. The CDR3 bases are TGCAGAGTGGGGAGGGAGACCCAGTACTTC. Translation gives CRVGRETQYF.

This clone was seen a single time. J is TRBJ2-5 and V is TRBV3-1 (or the pseudogene TRBV3-2), with 9 bases fitting TRBD2. This CDR3 has 16 amino acids. Germline trimming cut 1 base from V and 3 bases from J; bases unmatched to any gene: 6. CDR1 and CDR2 (germline): LGHDT, YNNKEL (reference sequence). The CDR3 DNA sequence: TGTGCCAGCAGCCAAGCCCTAGCGGGATCGGAAGAGACCCAGTACTTC. As protein: CASSQALAGSEETQYF.

The chain employs TRBV20-1 and TRBJ2-1, with 12 bases that match TRBD2. V trimming: 3 bases; J trimming: 4 bases; junction bases outside the gene matches: 4. Per germline, CDR1 DFQATT and CDR2 SNEGSKA (reference sequence). The CDR3 extends over 15 amino acids. The CDR3 coding sequence is TGCAGTGCTAGTCCCCTAGCGGGAGGGTACAATGAGCAGTTCTTC. Protein product: CSASPLAGGYNEQFF.

V is TRBV11-2 and J is TRBJ1-1; tentatively, D is TRBD1 (5 bases). V dropped 5 bases and J dropped 2 bases, with 15 bases sitting between them. Germline V gene lookup returns CDR1 SGHAT and CDR2 FQNNGV. CDR3 length: 15 amino acids. CDR3 amino acids: CASSGKGRPNTEAFF. CDR3 nucleotide sequence: TGTGCCAGCAGCGGCAAGGGGCGCCCAAACACTGAAGCTTTCTTT.

V usage is TRBV28 and J usage is TRBJ1-2; 9 positions agree with TRBD1. Germline V gene sequence: CDR1 MDHEN, CDR2 SYDVKM. This CDR3 contains 18 residues. Trimming cost V 2 bases and J 2 bases; bases outside gene matches: 12. DNA for the CDR3: TGTGCCAGCAGTTTAGGATCGGGACAGGGTGCACCAAACTATGGCTACACCTTC. This encodes CASSLGSGQGAPNYGYTF.

This chain connects TRBV27 to TRBJ2-2; 9 bases are a match to TRBD1. Losses at the gene ends were 8 bases for V and 4 bases for J; bases not matched to a gene: 14. This CDR3 has 17 residues. Germline V gene sequence: CDR1 MNHEY, CDR2 SMNVEV (reference sequence). CDR3 residues: CASSIRPGQGRTGELFF. Here the CDR3 DNA reads TGTGCCAGCTCAATCCGCCCGGGACAGGGACGCACCGGGGAGCTGTTTTTT.

The chain uses TRBV7-2 and TRBJ2-7; TRBD2 matches 14 bases. Trimming took 5 bases from V and 2 from J; bases not matched to a gene: 8. CDR1 is SGHTA, CDR2 FQGNSA, per germline. This CDR3 comprises 17 residues. The CDR3 DNA reads TGTGCCAGCAGCGGTGGCGGGACTAGCGGGAGAACCTACGAGCAGTACTTC. Translation gives CASSGGGTSGRTYEQYF.

This clone was seen only once. The chain recombines TRBV7-2 with TRBJ1-6; tentatively, D is TRBD1 (6 bases). The CDR3 is 17 residues long. Germline loops: CDR1 SGHTA, CDR2 FQGNSA. Trimming took 3 bases from V and 0 from J, leaving 12 bases between them. CDR3 DNA sequence: TGTGCCAGCAGCTTTAAGGGGGGGAGCTCCTATAATTCACCCCTCCACTTT. Protein: CASSFKGGSSYNSPLHF.

The chain has TRBV6-6 and TRBJ2-7; 9 bases line up with TRBD2. J was trimmed by 7 bases and V by 5 bases; bases with no gene match: 6. CDR3 length equals 13 residues. Per germline, CDR1 MNHNY and CDR2 SVGAGI (reference sequence). The CDR3 loop reads CASSLGLAFEQYF. The CDR3, as DNA: TGTGCCAGCAGTCTCGGACTAGCGTTTGAGCAGTACTTC.

V and J are TRBV28 and TRBJ2-1; 8 bases match TRBD1. This CDR3 is built from 12 residues. The germline gives CDR1 MDHEN, CDR2 SYDVKM. After removal of 6 bases from V and 10 bases from J, the junction contained 5 bases not matched to a gene. In DNA, the CDR3 is TGTGCCAGCAGGGACAGGGCAAAGGAGCAGTTCTTC. Its translation is CASRDRAKEQFF.

This chain joins TRBV5-4 and TRBJ2-7; 9 bases align to TRBD1. Germline V gene sequence: CDR1 SGHNT, CDR2 YYREEE (reference sequence). The CDR3 is 13 residues long. V lost 4 bases, J lost 6 bases, and 5 bases stayed unmatched. CDR3 protein: CASSPGQGGEQYF. The DNA for the CDR3 is TGTGCCAGCAGCCCGGGACAGGGAGGCGAGCAGTACTTC.

Ten or more counts support this clone. The rearrangement uses TRBV19 and TRBJ2-7; 8 bases agree with TRBD1. CDR3 length: 14 amino acids. Germline V CDR1 and CDR2: LNHDA, SQIVND (reference sequence). V lost 6 bases to trimming and J lost 6 bases; unmatched junction nucleotides: 10. The CDR3 coding sequence is TGTGCCAGTAGCACTGCCGGCAGGGGGCGCGAGCAGTACTTC. It specifies CASSTAGRGREQYF.

This chain connects TRBV7-8 to TRBJ1-3; D may be TRBD1 (6 bases). The CDR3 consists of 16 residues. V was shortened by 5 bases and J by 3 bases, with 17 bases between the two germline ends. The germline CDR1 and CDR2 sequences are SGHVS and FQNEAQ. As DNA, the CDR3 is TGTGCCAGCAGCCCCCGAAGGGGGATCTTTGGAAACACCATATATTTT. Translating it yields CASSPRRGIFGNTIYF.

The rearrangement joins TRBV5-4 to TRBJ1-2; 9 nucleotides align to TRBD1. CDR3 size: 14 residues. Germline-derived CDR1 and CDR2 are SGHNT and YYREEE (reference sequence). Trimming cost V 4 bases and J 4 bases; bases outside gene matches: 5. CDR3 region: CASSADRGGYGYTF. The CDR3 DNA reads TGTGCCAGCAGCGCTGACAGGGGGGGCTATGGCTACACCTTC.

The rearrangement uses TRBV21-1 and TRBJ1-3; the table's D call, TRBD1, has no DNA check behind it. TRBV21-1 constitutes a pseudogene. The CDR3 sequence is 17 residues long. The CDR3 spells CASSKASSRDPGNTIYF. Written as DNA, the CDR3 is TGTGCCAGCAGCAAAGCCTCCTCCAGGGATCCCGGAAACACCATATATTTT.

The J gene is TRBJ2-6, the V gene TRBV28; D perhaps matches TRBD1 (6 bases). Trimming stripped 5 bases from V and 0 bases from J, with 11 bases between. The CDR3 is 16 amino acids. CDR1 and CDR2 (germline): MDHEN, SYDVKM. DNA for the CDR3: TGTGCCAGCAGTGCAGGGGTACCCTCTGGGGCCAACGTCCTGACTTTC. Protein sequence: CASSAGVPSGANVLTF.

The V gene is TRBV9, the J gene TRBJ1-2; TRBD1 agrees at 8 bases. This CDR3 spans 14 amino acids. V dropped 5 bases and J dropped 4; count of bases not matched to a gene: 7. Per germline, CDR1 SGDLS and CDR2 YYNGEE. The CDR3 bases are TGTGCCAGCAGGGCCAACAGGGGGTCCTATGGCTACACCTTC. Translating gives CASRANRGSYGYTF.